This T cell receptor beta chain was observed in a study of T cell responses to AZD1222 COVID-19 vaccine. Background on the study: Pooling covered second doses at about 4 or about 12 weeks. Findings and limits, study-wide: Repertoire samples came only from after the peak T cell response. The study identified only 6 or 7 AZD1222 recipients as seropositive at baseline. Regions 160-218 and 743-854 held dominance among vaccine-associated CD4 TCRs, which spanned spike.

Libraries were prepared by immunoSEQ multiplex PCR; TCRdb keeps only in-frame clonotypes and omits some of them. The sample lists around 91,000 clones, about 88% occurring once. This CDR3 spans 16 amino acids. Germline V CDR1 and CDR2: MNHNS, SASEGT. The germline V and J ends were trimmed by 0 bases and 1 base, with 13 bases remaining between them. Of note for this clone: Its target is not known.

The source was peripheral blood, collected on day 0 of AZD1222 vaccination. The gene calls are TRBV6-1 and TRBJ2-7; D possibly matches TRBD1 or TRBD2 (5 bases each). The receptor was derived from an adult in good health. CDR3 sequence reads: CASSEAGVHVSYEQYF. Here the CDR3 DNA reads TGTGCCAGCAGTGAAGCGGGGGTCCACGTTTCCTACGAGCAGTACTTC.